The T cell receptor (beta chain) described here comes from a study of blood T cell repertoires in COVID-19 (dated by TCRdb to 2018 to 2021). About the full investigation: The collaborator samples originated in the United States, Italy and Spain and spanned the acute and convalescent phases of COVID-19. The prospective study material was composed of cDNA or gDNA derived from T cells, B-cell-depleted T cells, or PBMCs. The dataset comprised deeply sampled blood TCRbeta repertoires from subjects exposed to, actively infected with, or recovered from COVID-19. The repertoires were released in a freely available public database intended as a resource for research on the immune response to SARS-CoV-2. Samples were obtained from the ongoing ImmuneRACE study (first 160 participants) and from over 1,000 subjects provided by 6 global collaborators. A de-identified subject ID, COVID-19 status, age in years and sex were almost always included in the sample metadata. Where available, HLA class I and class II types were obtained from metadata supplied by the sample provider rather than from assay-based typing.

Concerning this clone itself: Its antigen remains unidentified. Base qualities are not at hand, and no much larger clone is one base apart.

TCRbeta CDR3 regions were amplified from genomic DNA by means of the immunoSEQ Assay, a bias-controlled multiplex PCR. In the source study's methods: Nucleated cell counts per sample were estimated from amplification of reference gene primers within the assay. Sequence reads were collapsed and filtered to measure the absolute abundance of every unique TCRbeta CDR3 rearrangement. For each sample, productive Simpson clonality was calculated as the square root of Simpson's diversity index over productive rearrangements. As stored in TCRdb, this immuneACCESS dataset retains in-frame rearrangements with V and J assigned. A fraction of the clones does not appear; measured against another copy, unresolved V genes explain less than half of the discrepancy, and the remainder lacks a known reason. V and J calls and clone size are as listed in that table; D and trimming were resolved from the DNA. This sample comprises approximately 250,000 clones, 80% to 95% of them detected only once. The top ten hold approximately 3% of the sample.

Paper-wide results and their limitations: How much clinical and demographic metadata was included differed by source and by participant, and the metadata was provided uncurated.

In the prospective study, participants were about 18 to 89 years old, resided in 25 or so geographic areas of the United States, and were enrolled through a virtual design. In the prospective study, cohorts were assigned on the basis of participant-reported clinical history obtained from a screening survey and a study questionnaire. Exposed participants were defined as having been in contact with someone with a PCR-confirmed or clinician-diagnosed COVID-19 case within 2 weeks of study entry. Each participant in the prospective study had whole blood, serum and a nasopharyngeal or oropharyngeal swab collected by mobile phlebotomists. Additional blood draws and questionnaires over a roughly two-month period could optionally be provided by prospective study participants. Blood samples from the prospective study were shipped frozen or at room temperature prior to DNA extraction. V is shortened by 5 bases, J by 7 bases, and the region joining them spans 15 bases. The CDR3, from cysteine to phenylalanine, totals 14 residues. The entry retains the CDR3 DNA only, 42 bases that are in frame from base 1. CDR1 and CDR2, looked up from the germline V gene, are SGHVS and FNYEAQ.

This chain joins TRBV7-6 to TRBJ1-3, with TRBD1 tentatively as D gene (5 bases match). This TCR came from a man aged 35-49 years who had been exposed to COVID-19. Sequences were obtained from PBMCs or T cells enriched from blood (not recorded which). The DNA sequence follows: TGTGCCAGCAGCGCAGGACACATCCCTAACACCATATATTTT. The resulting protein is CASSAGHIPNTIYF.